Listed below are T cell receptor beta chains from one sample, sequenced in a study of shared clonotypes between healthy human individuals. The table came from immunoSEQ multiplex PCR; TCRdb's copy has only in-frame clones and leaves some out. The profile shows hundreds of thousands of clones, around 72% of them singletons. Sequenced sample: memory CD4+ T cells sorted from blood. The receptors shown here come from a woman aged 25 to 39 in good health. The CDR3 runs from the conserved cysteine through the conserved F or W. A D gene is named only where the DNA matches it firmly. Size is omitted from some rows. Given values are once, few, many or a class for expanded clones.

>-|TRBJ2-7|-|TRBV18
CASSQATSSYEQYF
TGTGCCAGCTCCCAAGCAACTAGCAGCTACGAGCAGTACTTC
>TRBD2|TRBJ2-2|many|TRBV9
CASSGAGGDTGELFF
TGTGCCAGCTCGGGAGCCGGGGGGGACACCGGGGAGCTGTTTTTT
>-|TRBJ2-7|-|TRBV20-1
CSARHRSEQYF
TGCAGTGCTAGACATCGTAGTGAGCAGTACTTC
>-|TRBJ1-1|-|TRBV6-1
CASSEWGGREDTEAFF
TGTGCCAGCAGTGAATGGGGGGGGCGTGAAGACACTGAAGCTTTCTTT
>-|TRBJ1-5|-|TRBV2
CASSQGRENQPQHF
TGTGCCAGCTCCCAGGGCAGGGAGAATCAGCCCCAGCATTTT
>-|TRBJ2-7|-|TRBV27
CASSFDRYSYEQYF
TGTGCCAGCAGTTTTGACAGATATTCCTACGAGCAGTACTTC
>-|TRBJ1-2|-|TRBV10-3
CAISTASGGYTF
TGTGCCATCAGTACGGCGTCGGGTGGCTACACCTTC
>-|TRBJ1-4|few|TRBV21-1
CASSYHRFMTNEKLFF
TGTGCCAGCAGCTACCACAGGTTTATGACTAATGAAAAACTGTTTTTT
>-|TRBJ2-7|many|TRBV25-1
CASSEGGRAYEQYF
TGTGCCAGCAGTGAAGGGGGCAGGGCCTACGAGCAGTACTTC
>-|TRBJ1-2|-|TRBV6-1
CASSGPGRNYGYTF
TGTGCCAGCAGCGGGCCGGGACGGAACTATGGCTACACCTTC
>TRBD1|TRBJ2-4|-|TRBV4-1
CASSRPGGKNIQYF
TGCGCCAGCAGCCGGCCAGGGGGCAAAAACATTCAGTACTTC
>-|TRBJ1-5|-|TRBV28
CASSFYSNQPQHF
TGTGCCAGCAGTTTCTACAGCAATCAGCCCCAGCATTTT
>-|TRBJ2-1|-|TRBV28
CASRYGQSEQFF
TGTGCCAGCAGATACGGACAATCTGAGCAGTTCTTC
>-|TRBJ2-3|-|TRBV7-7
CASSFQGGDTQYF
TGTGCCAGCAGCTTTCAGGGGGGGGATACGCAGTATTTT
>TRBD2|TRBJ2-5|few|TRBV19
CASSMPLAGGGETQYF
TGTGCCAGTAGTATGCCGCTAGCGGGAGGAGGGGAGACCCAGTACTTC
>TRBD1|TRBJ1-5|-|TRBV19
CASRTLDRVDQPQHF
TGTGCCAGTAGGACACTGGACAGGGTGGATCAGCCCCAGCATTTT
>-|TRBJ2-1|-|TRBV19
CASSIKNPGLPTYNEQFF
TGTGCCAGTAGTATAAAAAACCCGGGCCTCCCCACCTACAATGAGCAGTTCTTC
>-|TRBJ2-1|-|TRBV5-8
CASSFGWVDGSYNEQFF
TGTGCCAGCAGCTTTGGTTGGGTGGACGGGTCCTACAATGAGCAGTTCTTC
>TRBD2|TRBJ2-1|few|TRBV7-9
CASSSLGLANNEQFF
TGTGCCAGCAGCTCCCTGGGACTAGCGAACAATGAGCAGTTCTTC
>TRBD1|TRBJ1-4|-|TRBV5-1
CASSLGGGGSNEKLFF
TGCGCCAGCAGCTTGGGAGGGGGCGGCTCTAATGAAAAACTGTTTTTT
>-|TRBJ1-1|-|TRBV15
CATSGPHGNTEAFF
TGTGCCACCAGCGGTCCTCACGGGAACACTGAAGCTTTCTTT
>-|TRBJ2-7|-|TRBV7-9
CASSLAHEQYF
TGTGCCAGCAGTTTAGCCCACGAGCAGTACTTC
>TRBD1|TRBJ1-2|-|TRBV7-2
CASSLEITGGYGYTF
TGTGCCAGCAGCTTAGAAATTACAGGGGGCTATGGCTACACCTTC
>TRBD2|TRBJ2-1|once|TRBV2
CASKGLAGGYNEQFF
TGTGCCAGCAAAGGACTAGCGGGAGGTTACAATGAGCAGTTCTTC
>TRBD2|TRBJ2-5|many|TRBV11-2
CASSQSELAGRETQYF
TGTGCCAGCAGCCAATCAGAACTAGCGGGAAGGGAGACCCAGTACTTC
>-|TRBJ2-1|few|TRBV7-2
CASSLGALTSYNEQFF
TGTGCCAGCAGCTTAGGTGCCCTCACTTCCTACAATGAGCAGTTCTTC
>-|TRBJ2-7|-|TRBV6-1
CASSETGGRSYEQYF
TGTGCCAGCAGTGAAACGGGCGGTCGTTCCTACGAGCAGTACTTC
>TRBD2|TRBJ2-5|-|TRBV5-1
CASSLALAGEETQYF
TGCGCCAGCAGCTTGGCGCTAGCGGGAGAAGAGACCCAGTACTTC
>-|TRBJ2-5|-|TRBV18
CASRRTEETQYF
TGTGCCAGCCGTCGGACGGAAGAGACCCAGTACTTC
>-|TRBJ2-1|few|TRBV2
CASGGQRANNEQFF
TGTGCCAGCGGGGGACAGCGGGCCAACAATGAGCAGTTCTTC
>-|TRBJ1-1|few|TRBV30
CAWSVGKEQRRTEAFF
TGTGCCTGGAGTGTGGGGAAGGAACAGCGCAGGACTGAAGCTTTCTTT
>-|TRBJ2-1|once|TRBV11-2
CASSSVRGYNEQFF
TGTGCCAGCAGCTCAGTGCGGGGATACAATGAGCAGTTCTTC
>-|TRBJ1-1|few|TRBV18
CASSLGEGVYTEAFF
TGTGCCAGCTCCCTCGGGGAGGGAGTTTACACTGAAGCTTTCTTT
>-|TRBJ2-7|-|TRBV6-8
CASNLQGSYEQYF
TGTGCCAGCAACCTACAGGGTTCCTACGAGCAGTACTTC
>-|TRBJ1-3|many|TRBV4-1
CASSQGHSGNTIYF
TGCGCCAGCAGCCAAGGACATTCTGGAAACACCATATATTTT
>-|TRBJ2-1|-|TRBV19
CASTGAAGGSSYNEQFF
TGTGCCAGTACCGGAGCAGCGGGCGGTAGCTCCTACAATGAGCAGTTCTTC
>TRBD1|TRBJ2-1|-|TRBV9
CASSVGGTGEQFF
TGTGCCAGCAGCGTAGGAGGGACAGGGGAGCAGTTCTTC
>-|TRBJ1-2|-|TRBV10-2
CASRQGSYGYTF
TGCGCCAGCAGACAGGGCAGCTATGGCTACACCTTC
>-|TRBJ2-1|-|TRBV7-2
CASSNPSTNEQFF
TGTGCCAGCAGCAACCCTAGCACCAATGAGCAGTTCTTC
>-|TRBJ2-3|-|TRBV5-1
CASSLGFRGPTDTQYF
TGCGCCAGCAGCTTGGGATTTCGGGGTCCCACAGATACGCAGTATTTT
>-|TRBJ2-7|-|TRBV6-8
CASRIRDGSSSYEQYF
TGTGCCAGCAGAATCCGGGACGGGTCCAGCTCCTACGAGCAGTACTTC
>TRBD2|TRBJ2-1|many|TRBV29-1
CSARVIAGDEQFF
TGCAGCGCTCGGGTTATAGCGGGAGATGAGCAGTTCTTC
>-|TRBJ2-7|-|TRBV6-5
CASKRFGRRDEQYF
TGTGCCAGCAAACGGTTTGGGAGACGGGACGAGCAGTACTTC
>-|TRBJ1-2|-|TRBV19
CASSRLTNDGYTF
TGTGCCAGTAGTAGACTCACGAATGATGGCTACACCTTC
>-|TRBJ2-5|-|TRBV6-5
CASSYGSGKGETQYF
TGTGCCAGCAGTTACGGTTCAGGGAAAGGGGAGACCCAGTACTTC
>-|TRBJ2-4|-|TRBV15
CATSSPSGASKNIQYF
TGTGCCACCAGCAGTCCCTCGGGCGCATCCAAAAACATTCAGTACTTC
>TRBD2|TRBJ2-3|-|TRBV11-3
CASSWGLAGGDTQYF
TGTGCCAGCAGCTGGGGACTAGCGGGAGGTGATACGCAGTATTTT
>TRBD1|TRBJ1-1|-|TRBV19
CASRRPPGQGANEGMNTEAFF
TGTGCCAGTAGACGGCCGCCGGGACAGGGGGCCAACGAGGGGATGAACACTGAAGCTTTCTTT